Listed below are T cell receptor beta chains from one sample, sequenced in a study of regulatory T cells in long-lasting Graves disease. TCRdb processed the multiplex PCR reads anew with MiXCR; each CDR3 protein has one entry. Found here are 350,000 to 500,000 distinct CDR3 sequences, less than 15% of them singletons; the top ten hold roughly a sixth. This sample was shared with a second study, whose subject was T cells in Graves' hyperthyroidism and ophthalmopathy.

The sample was peripheral blood mononuclear cells (PBMCs), taken at new diagnosis, from a patient treated with antithyroid drugs. The origin of the receptors is a woman in her forties or fifties with Graves disease. Each CDR3 is given with its conserved first and last residue. D genes are given only for firm matches. For some rows the clone size is stated as once, few or many, or as a class when expanded; others skip it.

j_call v_call clone_size d_call cdr3_aa cdr3_nt
TRBJ2-5 TRBV13 NA TRBD1 CASSPLRTGDQETQYF TGTGCCAGCAGCCCGTTACGGACAGGGGATCAAGAGACCCAGTACTTC
TRBJ2-5 TRBV3-1 few NA CASSQFVGNQETQYF TGTGCCAGCAGCCAATTCGTGGGAAACCAAGAGACCCAGTACTTC
TRBJ1-2 TRBV7-8 many NA CASSGQVGNIYGYTF TGTGCCAGCAGCGGCCAAGTAGGGAATATTTATGGCTACACCTTC
TRBJ1-1 TRBV5-1 many TRBD1 CASRTGQGAHTEAFF TGCGCCAGCAGGACGGGACAGGGGGCGCACACTGAAGCTTTCTTT
TRBJ2-4 TRBV7-9 many TRBD1 CASHKTGLGIQYF TGTGCCAGCCATAAGACAGGGTTGGGTATTCAGTACTTC
TRBJ2-3 TRBV10-3 NA NA CALGQSSTDTQYF TGTGCCCTCGGACAGTCTAGCACAGATACGCAGTATTTT
TRBJ2-2 TRBV2 few NA CASHREPTGELFF TGTGCCAGTCACCGGGAGCCCACCGGGGAGCTGTTTTTT
TRBJ2-1 TRBV28 NA TRBD1 CASSFRTGCNEQFF TGTGCCAGCAGTTTCCGGACAGGATGCAATGAGCAGTTCTTC
TRBJ2-1 TRBV28 many NA CASSFPGLGGNEQFF TGTGCCAGCAGTTTTCCCGGACTAGGGGGGAATGAGCAGTTCTTC
TRBJ1-2 TRBV3-1 many NA CASSQDQLGDYGYTF TGTGCCAGCAGCCAAGATCAATTAGGGGACTATGGCTACACCTTC
TRBJ2-7 TRBV29-1 NA TRBD2 CSAATRTSGRHVEQYF TGCAGCGCCGCTACTAGGACTAGCGGGCGCCATGTCGAGCAGTACTTC
TRBJ2-2 TRBV5-1 NA NA CASSLSSAGNTGELSF TGCGCCAGCAGCTTGAGCTCCGCCGGGAACACCGGGGAGCTGTCTTTT
TRBJ1-1 TRBV5-1 few NA CASSPSTALHIEAFF TGCGCCAGCAGTCCTTCTACGGCCCTCCATATTGAAGCTTTCTTT
TRBJ2-7 TRBV2 many TRBD1 CASSGWRQGALGEQYF TGTGCCAGCAGTGGTTGGCGACAGGGGGCGCTTGGGGAGCAGTACTTC
TRBJ2-3 TRBV6-1 many TRBD1 CASSPRQGGTDTQYF TGTGCCAGCAGCCCTCGACAGGGTGGGACAGATACGCAGTATTTT
TRBJ2-3 TRBV2 many NA CASRRATDTQYF TGTGCCAGCAGGAGGGCCACAGATACGCAGTATTTT
TRBJ2-5 TRBV5-6 many NA CASSLQSQETQYF TGTGCCAGCAGCTTACAGTCACAAGAGACCCAGTACTTC
TRBJ2-4 TRBV4-1 NA TRBD1 CASSPGTGKIAKNIQYF TGCGCCAGCAGCCCTGGGACAGGGAAGATAGCCAAAAACATTCAGTACTTC
TRBJ2-7 TRBV28 many NA CASSSAGQISYEQYF TGTGCCAGCAGCTCTGCTGGACAGATTTCCTACGAGCAGTACTTC
TRBJ2-1 TRBV7-2 many TRBD2 CASSLASGRSNEQFF TGTGCCAGCAGCTTAGCGAGCGGGAGAAGCAATGAGCAGTTCTTC
TRBJ2-7 TRBV6-2/TRBV6-3 many TRBD2 CASSYSGGSRYEQYF TGTGCCAGCAGTTACTCAGGCGGGAGCCGCTACGAGCAGTACTTC
TRBJ2-7 TRBV5-1 NA TRBD1 CASSADRVRAEQYF TGCGCCAGCAGCGCAGACAGGGTCAGGGCCGAGCAGTACTTC
TRBJ2-7 TRBV7-7 NA NA CASSPHRAPDHEQYF TGTGCTAGCAGCCCGCATAGAGCCCCCGACCACGAGCAGTACTTC
TRBJ1-6 TRBV20-1 many NA CSARDTGNSPLHF TGCAGTGCTAGAGATACAGGCAATTCACCCCTCCACTTT
TRBJ2-5 TRBV3-1 few NA CASSQAQRTYQETQYF TGTGCCAGCAGCCAAGCCCAAAGGACATACCAAGAGACCCAGTACTTC
TRBJ2-7 TRBV5-1 many TRBD2 CASSLETSGIEQYF TGCGCCAGCAGCTTGGAGACTAGCGGGATCGAGCAGTACTTC
TRBJ2-1 TRBV3-1 many NA CASSHDGAIQRFSYNEQFF TGTGCCAGCAGCCACGATGGGGCCATCCAACGTTTCTCCTACAATGAGCAGTTCTTC
TRBJ2-1 TRBV28 many NA CASSHPGTEQFF TGTGCCAGCAGCCACCCGGGGACTGAGCAGTTCTTC
TRBJ2-3 TRBV6-9 many TRBD2 CASSYGLAYTDTQYF TGTGCCAGCAGTTACGGACTAGCGTACACAGATACGCAGTATTTT
TRBJ2-7 TRBV5-1 many NA CASSTDGQNYEQYF TGCGCCAGCAGCACCGATGGCCAAAACTACGAGCAGTACTTC
TRBJ2-1 TRBV20-1 NA NA CSARDWGYEQFF TGCAGTGCTAGAGATTGGGGTTATGAGCAGTTCTTC
TRBJ1-6 TRBV3-1 NA NA CASSQVPGNSPLHF TGTGCCAGCAGCCAAGTACCGGGGAATTCACCCCTCCACTTT
TRBJ2-6 TRBV19 NA TRBD1 CASRLQRGQGYFGANVLTF TGTGCCAGTAGGTTGCAGAGGGGACAGGGTTATTTTGGGGCCAACGTCCTGACTTTC
TRBJ2-3 TRBV7-3 many TRBD2 CASSYHSSGNTDTQYF TGTGCCAGCAGCTACCACTCTAGCGGGAACACAGATACGCAGTATTTT
TRBJ2-1 TRBV12-3/TRBV12-4 few TRBD2 CASSRTRNEQFF TGTGCCAGCAGCCGGACTAGGAACGAGCAGTTCTTC
TRBJ1-2 TRBV19 NA TRBD1 CASSKWTGDNYGYTF TGTGCCAGTAGTAAATGGACAGGAGACAACTATGGCTACACCTTC
TRBJ2-1 TRBV20-1 NA TRBD2 CSANGLGWDNEQFF TGCAGTGCTAACGGACTAGGCTGGGACAATGAGCAGTTCTTC
TRBJ2-7 TRBV12-3/TRBV12-4 NA NA CASSSGTADSYEQYF TGTGCCAGCAGTTCCGGGACGGCCGACTCCTACGAGCAGTACTTC
TRBJ2-1 TRBV7-9 NA NA CASSQGSSASPGVYNEQFF TGTGCCAGCAGCCAGGGGTCTAGCGCGAGTCCTGGTGTCTACAATGAGCAGTTCTTC
TRBJ2-1 TRBV27 few NA CASSSSYTGNEQFF TGTGCCAGCAGTTCCTCCTATACTGGCAATGAGCAGTTCTTC
TRBJ1-2 TRBV5-1 NA NA CASSFQNYGYTF TGCGCCAGCAGCTTCCAGAACTATGGCTACACCTTC
TRBJ2-1 TRBV19 NA TRBD2 CASSPQGSGSADNEQFF TGTGCCAGTAGTCCGCAAGGAAGCGGGAGCGCGGACAATGAGCAGTTCTTC
TRBJ1-5 TRBV28 many NA CASTSEGDQPQRF TGTGCCAGCACCTCGGAGGGTGATCAGCCCCAGCGTTTT
TRBJ1-4 TRBV18 NA NA CASSRGENEKLFF TGTGCCAGCTCACGAGGGGAAAATGAAAAACTGTTTTTT
TRBJ2-3 TRBV20-1 many NA CSAREGVEDTQYF TGCAGTGCTAGAGAAGGGGTGGAGGATACGCAGTATTTT
TRBJ1-2 TRBV28 NA TRBD1 CASRRTGLDYGYTF TGTGCCAGCAGAAGGACAGGTCTTGACTATGGCTACACCTTC
TRBJ2-1 TRBV28 many NA CASSLEGILNEQFF TGTGCCAGCAGTTTAGAGGGGATCTTAAATGAGCAGTTCTTC
TRBJ2-1 TRBV9 many NA CASSVDPQSYNEQFF TGTGCCAGCAGCGTAGACCCACAGTCCTACAATGAGCAGTTCTTC
TRBJ2-3 TRBV28 many NA CASSSPGSTDTQYF TGTGCCAGCAGCTCGCCGGGGAGCACAGATACGCAGTATTTT
TRBJ1-1 TRBV19 many NA CASSEGRGDTEAFF TGTGCCAGTAGTGAGGGGCGAGGGGACACTGAAGCTTTCTTT
TRBJ2-7 TRBV28 many TRBD1 CASRRDRAREQYF TGTGCCAGTCGCCGGGACAGGGCTCGGGAGCAGTACTTC
TRBJ2-2 TRBV15 NA TRBD2 CATSREGLAGGQGGELFF TGTGCCACCAGCAGAGAGGGACTAGCGGGGGGGCAAGGCGGGGAGCTGTTTTTT
TRBJ2-5 TRBV19 few NA CASSITGQETQYF TGTGCCAGTAGTATCACAGGTCAAGAGACCCAGTACTTC
TRBJ1-4 TRBV2 many NA CASSVGRLNEKLFF TGTGCCAGCAGTGTAGGACGCCTTAATGAAAAACTGTTTTTT
TRBJ1-5 TRBV3-1 many NA CASSQGGQPQHF TGTGCCAGCAGTCAGGGCGGTCAGCCCCAGCATTTT
TRBJ2-2 TRBV9 many NA CASSDRDLPGELFF TGTGCCAGCAGCGACCGGGACTTACCCGGGGAGCTGTTTTTT
TRBJ2-7 TRBV29-1 few NA CSVVAAGTSYEQYF TGCAGCGTTGTTGCCGCGGGAACTAGCTACGAGCAGTACTTC
TRBJ2-5 TRBV3-1 NA TRBD2 CASSQVKPSGQETQYF TGTGCCAGCAGCCAAGTAAAGCCTAGCGGGCAAGAGACCCAGTACTTC
TRBJ2-2 TRBV2 NA NA CASRGPRVGYTGELFF TGTGCCAGCAGAGGGCCCAGGGTTGGATACACCGGGGAGCTGTTTTTT
TRBJ1-1 TRBV12-3/TRBV12-4 many NA CASSTEKNTEAFF TGTGCCAGCAGTACGGAGAAGAACACTGAAGCTTTCTTT